The rows below give T cell receptor beta chains drawn from one sample of a study of cytotoxic CD8 clonotypes in ibrutinib-treated CLL. Clones were sequenced by immunoSEQ multiplex PCR, and TCRdb holds only the in-frame ones, with some missing. Among approximately 160,000 clones listed, about 88% were seen once. The sample here was PBMCs, taken at disease progression, from a patient treated with ibrutinib. The receptors were gathered from a human donor with chronic lymphocytic leukemia. CDR3s include the opening cysteine and the closing phenylalanine or tryptophan. The D gene is left open where the match is weak. Expanded clones are given a class, and other clones once, few, many or no size at all.

clone_size	d_call	j_call	v_call	cdr3_nt	cdr3_aa
NA	NA	TRBJ2-7	TRBV29-1	TGCAGCGCCGGAATGGGAGGCTACTACGAGCAGTACTTC	CSAGMGGYYEQYF
NA	NA	TRBJ2-5	TRBV27	TGTGCCAGCAGTTTATCGGAGGGACAGCCCTTTAGTGTGAAGACCCAGTACTTC	CASSLSEGQPFSVKTQYF
NA	TRBD1	TRBJ1-5	TRBV5-6	TGTGCCAGCAGCTTGCGACCAATAGGGACAGCCCCGGTCACTCCCCAGCATTTT	CASSLRPIGTAPVTPQHF
NA	TRBD2	TRBJ2-1	TRBV4-1	TGCGCCAGCAGCCTACTAGCGGGGGGGTTTAATGAGCAGTTCTTC	CASSLLAGGFNEQFF
NA	NA	TRBJ2-7	TRBV7-9	TGTGCCAGCAGCCCCCTCGGGGACCCAACCTACGAGCAGTACTTC	CASSPLGDPTYEQYF
NA	TRBD2	TRBJ2-1	TRBV25-1	TGTGCCAGCGCGACGCCGGGACTACTCGAGCAGTTCTTC	CASATPGLLEQFF
few	TRBD2	TRBJ2-3	TRBV4-2	TGTGCCAGCAGAACCGGACTAGTCCCCACAGATACGCAGTATTTT	CASRTGLVPTDTQYF
NA	TRBD1	TRBJ2-5	TRBV30	TGTGCCTGGGGACAGGAGTTCGGAAAGACCCAGTACTTC	CAWGQEFGKTQYF
NA	TRBD2	TRBJ2-7	TRBV6-1	TGTGCCAGCAGTGAAGGGGAGGGGAGTTCCGAGCAGTACTTC	CASSEGEGSSEQYF
NA	NA	TRBJ2-7	TRBV5-1	TGCGCCAGCAGCAAGCAGACTAGACGGATTATATGTGGGATCTACGAGCAGTACTTC	CASSKQTRRIICGIYEQYF
few	TRBD2	TRBJ2-7	TRBV14	TGTGCCAGCAGCCAGGGCGGGAGAATCGCCGAGCAGTACTTC	CASSQGGRIAEQYF
NA	NA	TRBJ2-1	TRBV15	TGTGCCACCAGCAGAGATCTTGGGGGTCGGCTCTACAATGAGCAGTTCTTC	CATSRDLGGRLYNEQFF
NA	TRBD2	TRBJ2-1	TRBV5-1	TGCGCCAGCAGCTTGGGGGCTAGCGGGACTATAAACAATGAGCAGTTCTTC	CASSLGASGTINNEQFF
NA	NA	TRBJ1-5	TRBV6-1	TGTGCCAGCAGTGTGCAGGGTAATCAGCCCCAGCATTTT	CASSVQGNQPQHF
NA	NA	TRBJ1-1	TRBV5-1	TGCGCCAGCAGCCCCTGGGAGGGTTGGACTGAAGCTTTCTTT	CASSPWEGWTEAFF
NA	TRBD2	TRBJ2-2	TRBV15	TGTGCCACCAGCAGAGAAGGCACTAGCGGGAGGGTATTCACCGGGGAGCTGTTTTTT	CATSREGTSGRVFTGELFF
NA	NA	TRBJ1-2	TRBV29-1	TGCAGCGTTGACACCACGGACTATGGCTACACCTTC	CSVDTTDYGYTF
once	NA	TRBJ1-3	TRBV6-6	TGTGCCAGCAGTTCAGGACCCAGCTCTGGAAACACCATATATTTT	CASSSGPSSGNTIYF
NA	TRBD1	TRBJ1-1	TRBV13	TGTGCCAGCAGCTCGGACAGGGGGGCCTTGAACACTGAAGCTTTCTTT	CASSSDRGALNTEAFF
NA	NA	TRBJ2-5	TRBV9	TGTGCCAGCAGCGTAGCCACAGCGCAAGAGACCCAGTACTTC	CASSVATAQETQYF
NA	NA	TRBJ1-2	TRBV7-9	TGTGCCAGCAGCCGCGGACAGTTACCCTATGGCTACACCTTC	CASSRGQLPYGYTF
NA	TRBD1	TRBJ1-3	TRBV6-6	TGTGCCAGCAGTCCGGGACAGGGCTCGGCTTACACCATATATTTT	CASSPGQGSAYTIYF
NA	TRBD2	TRBJ2-5	TRBV2	TGTGCCAGCAGTGAACTAGCGGGAGTACTAGAGACCCAGTACTTC	CASSELAGVLETQYF
NA	NA	TRBJ2-7	TRBV28	TGTGCCAGCAGTGATCGGTCCAGGGTGGTTGGCGAGCAGTACTTC	CASSDRSRVVGEQYF
NA	NA	TRBJ2-7	TRBV21-1	TGTGCCAGCAGCAAAAAGGCAGGGTTCTCCTACGAGCAGTACTTC	CASSKKAGFSYEQYF
NA	NA	TRBJ1-1	TRBV19	TGTGCCAGTAGTAATTTCGGGGCTGAAGCTTTCTTT	CASSNFGAEAFF
NA	NA	TRBJ1-4	TRBV19	TGTGCCAGTAGTATAGGTACGGCTACTAATGAAAAACTGTTTTTT	CASSIGTATNEKLFF
NA	TRBD1	TRBJ2-7	TRBV9	TGTGCCAGCAGCGTAGCTGGACAGGGGCCTCCCTACGAGCAGTACTTC	CASSVAGQGPPYEQYF
NA	TRBD2	TRBJ2-1	TRBV11-3	TGTGCCAGCAGCTGGGGGACTAGCGGGAAGATTGAGCAGTTCTTC	CASSWGTSGKIEQFF
NA	NA	TRBJ1-5	TRBV2	TGTGCCAGCAGCCCCGATAATAGCAATCAGCCCCAGCATTTT	CASSPDNSNQPQHF
once	TRBD2	TRBJ2-2	TRBV7-9	TGTGCCAGCAGCCGGAGGGAGGGTTCTAACACCGGGGAGCTGTTTTTT	CASSRREGSNTGELFF
NA	TRBD1	TRBJ2-7	TRBV28	TGTGCCAGCAAACGGGACAGGGGCGGAATAACCTACGAGCAGTACTTC	CASKRDRGGITYEQYF
NA	NA	TRBJ2-5	TRBV11-3	TGTGCCAGCAGCCCCCCGCTGGGGCACCAAGAGACCCAGTACTTC	CASSPPLGHQETQYF